The 23 T cell receptor beta chains listed next were all sequenced from one sample in a study of CD8 T cells in Susac syndrome (dated by TCRdb to the late 2010s). The library was prepared using the immunoSEQ multiplex PCR assay. RNA was extracted using the RNeasy kit, and roughly 0.45 to 1 microgram was reverse transcribed with random hexamers. TCRdb reanalyzed the raw reads on its own, using fastp at Q25 for trimming and MiXCR for clone calling, and kept in-frame beta chains. Each entry merges the rows of one CDR3 protein and shows their most common DNA and genes. The sample table lists about 110,000 distinct CDR3 sequences, roughly 95% of them with a count of one. The top ten hold under 0.1% of the sample. The sample consisted of CD4+ T cells from PBMCs. The source is a human donor in good health.

CDR3: CASSQGPWRGSSYNEQFF. CDR3 coding DNA: TGCGCCAGCAGCCAAGGTCCGTGGCGAGGGAGCTCCTACAATGAGCAGTTCTTC. The rearrangement links TRBV4-1 to TRBJ2-1; D is perhaps TRBD2 (5 bases). Trimming took off 1 base at V and 0 bases at J, with 16 bases between the two ends. The CDR3 covers 18 residues. Germline V gene data show CDR1 as MGHRA and CDR2 as YSYEKL.

The chain couples TRBV5-1 to TRBJ2-1; D gene ambiguous. The CDR3 covers 12 residues. V was trimmed by 5 bases and J by 8 bases, leaving 11 bases between them. The V gene's germline CDR1 is SGHRS and CDR2 YFSETQ. DNA for the CDR3: TGCGCCAGCAGTCTGCAAAGGGATGAGCAGTTCTTC. Protein sequence: CASSLQRDEQFF.

The gene calls are TRBV25-1 and TRBJ2-4; the D is unclear. The CDR3 loop spans 11 amino acids. The germline V gene encodes CDR1 MGHDK and CDR2 SYGVNS. V was cut by 6 bases and J by 11 bases, with 11 bases left in between. The CDR3 spells CASRNVGFQYF. The CDR3 coding sequence is TGTGCCAGCAGAAACGTGGGGTTTCAGTACTTC. Full variable domain (rest looked up from reference TRBV25-1 and TRBJ2-4): EADIYQTPRYLVIGTGKKITLECSQTMGHDKMYWYQQDPGMELHLIHYSYGVNSTEKGDLSSESTVSRIRTEHFPLTLESARPSHTSQYLCASRNVGFQYFGAGTRLSVL.

The chain joins TRBV9 to TRBJ2-3; D possibly corresponds to TRBD2 (6 bases). CDR1 SGDLS and CDR2 YYNGEE come from the germline V gene. The CDR3 has 13 amino acids. V shed 7 bases and J shed 2 bases, with 11 bases lying between them. In DNA form, the CDR3 reads TGTGCCAGCGGGGCTAGCGACACAGATACGCAGTATTTT. Translated, it gives CASGASDTDTQYF.

The J gene is TRBJ2-1, the V gene TRBV5-1; D remains ambiguous. Per germline, CDR1 SGHRS and CDR2 YFSETQ. The CDR3 covers 14 residues. V was shortened by 0 bases and J by 8 bases, with 12 bases between the two germline ends. CDR3 loop: CASSLGSVGDEQFF. The CDR3 nucleotides are TGCGCCAGCAGCTTGGGGTCGGTAGGTGATGAGCAGTTCTTC.

The chain joins TRBV12-3 or TRBV12-4 to TRBJ2-7; 8 bases line up with TRBD2. The CDR3 has 14 amino acids. After removal of 2 bases from V and 3 bases from J, the junction contained 3 bases not matched to a gene. CDR3 residues: CASSLNGRGYEQYF. DNA of the CDR3: TGTGCCAGCAGTTTAAACGGGAGGGGCTACGAGCAGTACTTC.

This clonotype was seen once. This rearrangement joins TRBV4-1 to TRBJ1-3; possibly TRBD1 for D (5 bases). V shed 4 bases and J shed 0 bases, with 16 bases lying between them. This CDR3 is 17 amino acids long. Germline V gene sequence: CDR1 MGHRA, CDR2 YSYEKL. In DNA form, the CDR3 reads TGCGCCAGCAGCCTAGATCGCGGCGGGGCCTCTGGAAACACCATATATTTT. It encodes CASSLDRGGASGNTIYF.

The chain uses TRBV3-1 and TRBJ2-5, with D perhaps TRBD2 (7 bases). Germline lookup yields CDR1 LGHDT and CDR2 YNNKEL (reference sequence). V was clipped by 2 bases and J by 4 bases, with 17 bases between them. This CDR3 contains 16 residues. CDR3 DNA: TGTGCCAGCAGCCAACGACACGCGGGGGCACGAGAGACCCAGTACTTC. Amino acids: CASSQRHAGARETQYF.

The CDR3 is CASSQKPGTSATYEQYF. The CDR3, as DNA: TGTGCCAGCAGCCAAAAACCCGGGACTAGCGCAACCTACGAGCAGTACTTC. This chain links TRBV14 with TRBJ2-7; 10 bases fit TRBD2. V shed 2 bases, J shed 2 bases, and the junction held 9 bases outside the gene matches. The CDR3 has 17 residues. Germline lookup yields CDR1 SGHDN and CDR2 FVKESK.

The rearrangement links TRBV7-9 to TRBJ2-1; 11 bases are shared with TRBD2. CDR1 SEHNR and CDR2 FQNEAQ come from the germline V gene (reference sequence). CDR3 length equals 14 residues. The junction had 5 bases not matched to a gene; V was cut back by 4 bases and J by 9 bases. Here the CDR3 reads CASSSASGRIEQFF. CDR3 in DNA: TGTGCCAGCAGCTCGGCTAGCGGGAGGATTGAGCAGTTCTTC.

The chain recombines TRBV9 with TRBJ1-1; no clear D gene. Germline V CDR1 and CDR2: SGDLS, YYNGEE. V gave up 3 bases and J gave up 3 bases, with 15 bases separating them. The CDR3 spans 15 residues. The CDR3 bases are TGTGCCAGCAGCGCAGCTGGGCAGACCTACACTGAAGCTTTCTTT. Encoded protein: CASSAAGQTYTEAFF.

This clonotype was seen only once. The chain couples TRBV5-1 to TRBJ2-2, with 12 bases identical to TRBD2. The J segment lost 0 bases and the V segment lost 4 bases, leaving 13 bases of the junction unmatched. The CDR3 totals 20 residues. Germline V gene sequence: CDR1 SGHRS, CDR2 YFSETQ. CDR3 sequence: CASSHRDGLAGFANTGELFF. The CDR3 DNA is TGCGCCAGCAGCCATCGGGACGGACTAGCGGGGTTTGCGAACACCGGGGAGCTGTTTTTT.

This chain uses TRBV11-1 with TRBJ2-1; TRBD2 agrees at 7 bases. CDR1 and CDR2 (germline): SGHAT, FQDESV (reference sequence). With V trimmed by 5 bases and J by 3 bases, 7 bases remained unmatched. The CDR3 spans 15 residues. The CDR3 DNA is TGTGCCAGCAGCCCAGCAGGGAGGGGCTACAATGAGCAGTTCTTC. Its translation is CASSPAGRGYNEQFF. The variable domain in full, completed from reference TRBV11-1 and TRBJ2-1, reads EAEVAQSPRYKITEKSQAVAFWCDPISGHATLYWYRQILGQGPELLVQFQDESVVDDSQLPKDRFSAERLKGVDSTLKIQPAELGDSAMYLCASSPAGRGYNEQFFGPGTRLTVL.

As DNA, the CDR3 is TGTGCCACCAGTGATGGGGCGGAAGATACGCAGTATTTT. Its translation: CATSDGAEDTQYF. V is TRBV24-1 and J is TRBJ2-3; tentative D call: TRBD1 (5 bases). The CDR3 spans 13 residues. Trimming took 3 bases from V and 5 from J, leaving 8 bases between them. The germline gives CDR1 KGHDR, CDR2 SFDVKD.

This clonotype was detected only a few times. CDR3 nucleotide sequence: TGTGCCAGCAGCTGGGACAGGGAGACCCAGTACTTC. Its translation is CASSWDRETQYF. This chain links TRBV5-6 with TRBJ2-5; 8 bases are a match to TRBD1. CDR1 and CDR2 from the germline V gene are SGHDT and YYEEEE. Germline trimming cut 3 bases from V and 5 bases from J; bases unmatched to any gene: 0. This CDR3 comprises 12 residues.

The rearrangement joins TRBV7-9 to TRBJ1-2; possibly TRBD1 for D (6 bases). V shed 0 bases and J shed 5 bases, with 16 bases lying between them. The CDR3 sequence is 16 residues long. Germline CDR1 and CDR2: SEHNR and FQNEAQ (reference sequence). CDR3 DNA sequence: TGTGCCAGCAGCTTAGCCGCCGGGGGCCCGGGGTATGGCTACACCTTC. Protein: CASSLAAGGPGYGYTF.

The chain recombines TRBV20-1 with TRBJ2-3; tentative D call: TRBD1 (5 bases). This CDR3 has 11 residues. Trimming took off 6 bases at V and 7 bases at J, with 11 bases between the two ends. Per germline, CDR1 DFQATT and CDR2 SNEGSKA (reference sequence). This CDR3 reads CSAFRANTQYF. The CDR3 bases are TGCAGTGCGTTCAGGGCTAATACGCAGTATTTT.

V and J are TRBV6-5 and TRBJ2-5; TRBD1 is a possible D gene (6 bases). CDR1 is MNHEY, CDR2 SVGAGI, per germline. The length of the CDR3 is 15 residues. The V and J ends lost 6 bases and 1 base respectively, with 15 bases between them. The CDR3 nucleotides are TGTGCCAGCAGCTTAGAAACGACAGGCCAAGAGACCCAGTACTTC. Amino acid sequence: CASSLETTGQETQYF.

This clonotype was found a few times. This chain joins TRBV7-9 and TRBJ1-1; D is uncertain. V was clipped by 6 bases and J by 0 bases, with 8 bases between them. Germline CDR1 and CDR2: SEHNR and FQNEAQ (reference sequence). The CDR3 is 13 residues long. The CDR3 DNA sequence: TGTGCCAGCAGTCGTAGGTTGAACACTGAAGCTTTCTTT. Its translation: CASSRRLNTEAFF.

The chain links TRBV20-1 to TRBJ1-5, with D perhaps TRBD1 (6 bases). Germline V gene data show CDR1 as DFQATT and CDR2 as SNEGSKA (reference sequence). This CDR3 is 15 amino acids long. Trimming stripped 2 bases from V and 5 bases from J, with 16 bases between. CDR3 residues: CSARFKTGNDQPQHF. The CDR3 coding sequence is TGCAGTGCTAGATTTAAAACAGGGAACGATCAGCCCCAGCATTTT.

The V call is TRBV20-1, the J call TRBJ1-1; 8 bases match TRBD1. Germline V gene lookup returns CDR1 DFQATT and CDR2 SNEGSKA (reference sequence). J lost 6 bases, V lost 6 bases, and 6 bases had no gene match. CDR3 length equals 12 residues. CDR3 loop: CSATDRVSEAFF. The CDR3 coding sequence is TGCAGTGCGACGGACAGGGTATCTGAAGCTTTCTTT.

The chain combines TRBV2 with TRBJ2-3; weak D call: TRBD1 (5 bases). Germline loops: CDR1 SNHLY, CDR2 FYNNEI. The CDR3 consists of 13 residues. The ends were cut back, 6 bases at V and 6 bases at J, with 13 bases in the middle. The CDR3 loop is CASSDSTVDTQYF. In DNA form, the CDR3 reads TGTGCCAGCAGCGATTCGACAGTGGATACGCAGTATTTT. The entire variable domain, with the rest obtained from reference TRBV2 and TRBJ2-3, is as follows: EPEVTQTPSHQVTQMGQEVILRCVPISNHLYFYWYRQILGQKVEFLVSFYNNEISEKSEIFDDQFSVERPDGSNFTLKIRSTKLEDSAMYFCASSDSTVDTQYFGPGTRLTVL.

The chain uses TRBV25-1 and TRBJ2-5; TRBD1 aligns across 10 bases. CDR3 size: 15 residues. The V segment lost 5 bases and the J segment 6 bases; nucleotides outside the gene matches: 9. Germline-derived CDR1 and CDR2 are MGHDK and SYGVNS. The CDR3 coding sequence is TGTGCCAGCAGTTCGGGGACAGGGGCGGGAAAGACCCAGTACTTC. Amino acids: CASSSGTGAGKTQYF.